Below, 23 T cell receptor beta chains from the same sample are listed, as sequenced in a study of blood T cell repertoires in COVID-19. Sequencing used immunoSEQ multiplex PCR; TCRdb keeps in-frame clones, though not all of them. The table lists roughly 160,000 clones, around 84% of them singletons. The specimen was peripheral blood. Receptors were obtained from a woman aged 50 to 60 with COVID-19, enrolled during active disease.

V usage is TRBV18 and J usage is TRBJ2-7; possibly TRBD2 for D (6 bases). The CDR3 length is 16 residues. The V gene lost 6 bases and the J gene lost 5 bases, with 23 bases spanning the gap. Germline CDR1 and CDR2: KGHSH and LQKENI. The CDR3 is CASSQTGALASNEQYF. The DNA of the CDR3 is TGTGCCAGCTCGCAAACAGGCGCGCTAGCGAGCAACGAGCAGTACTTC. Using reference TRBV18 and TRBJ2-7 for the parts outside the CDR3, the full variable domain is NAGVMQNPRHLVRRRGQEARLRCSPMKGHSHVYWYRQLPEEGLKFMVYLQKENIIDESGMPKERFSAEFPKEGPSILRIQQVVRGDSAAYFCASSQTGALASNEQYFGPGTRLTVT.

V gene TRBV6-5 combines with J gene TRBJ2-3, with 10 nucleotides matching TRBD2. The CDR3 has 14 residues. Trimming cost V 7 bases and J 6 bases; bases outside gene matches: 7. The germline V gene has CDR1 MNHEY and CDR2 SVGAGI. In nucleotides, the CDR3 is TGTGCCAGCACCTGGAGCGGGGGGGGTGATACGCAGTATTTT. It yields the protein CASTWSGGGDTQYF.

The chain couples TRBV2 to TRBJ2-2; maybe TRBD1 (6 bases). This CDR3 region has 15 residues. Per the germline V gene, CDR1 is SNHLY and CDR2 is FYNNEI. V was shortened by 3 bases and J by 3 bases, with 11 bases between the two germline ends. CDR3 in amino acids: CASSDRTVHTGELFF. Written as DNA, the CDR3 is TGTGCCAGCAGTGACAGGACAGTCCACACCGGGGAGCTGTTTTTT.

The rearrangement joins TRBV6-2 or TRBV6-3 to TRBJ1-5; 7 positions match TRBD1. This CDR3 region has 17 residues. With 7 bases clipped from V and 0 bases from J, the junction kept 12 bases outside the gene matches. CDR1 is MNHEY and CDR2 is SVGEGT in the germline V gene. The CDR3: CASTPRWGQLSNQPQHF. The CDR3 region has the DNA TGTGCCAGCACCCCAAGATGGGGACAGCTTAGCAATCAGCCCCAGCATTTT.

A single count supports this clone. The V call is TRBV19, the J call TRBJ1-2, with D tentatively TRBD1 (5 bases). V was clipped by 5 bases and J by 4 bases, with 20 bases between them. The CDR3 has 16 amino acids. CDR1 and CDR2 from the germline V gene are LNHDA and SQIVND (reference sequence). The CDR3 region is CASSVESGVSFYGYTF. The CDR3 DNA sequence: TGTGCCAGTAGTGTCGAGTCGGGGGTATCGTTCTATGGCTACACCTTC. Filled out from reference TRBV19 and TRBJ1-2, the complete variable domain reads DGGITQSPKYLFRKEGQNVTLSCEQNLNHDAMYWYRQDPGQGLRLIYYSQIVNDFQKGDIAEGYSVSREKKESFPLTVTSAQKNPTAFYLCASSVESGVSFYGYTFGSGTRLTVV.

The CDR3 is CASSQDYGENIQYF. CDR3 in DNA: TGCGCCAGCAGCCAAGACTACGGTGAAAACATTCAGTACTTC. The gene calls are TRBV4-3 and TRBJ2-4; D is ambiguous. The V and J ends lost 0 bases and 5 bases respectively, with 8 bases between them. CDR3 length equals 14 residues. Germline lookup yields CDR1 LGHNA and CDR2 YSLEER.

The rearrangement joins TRBV5-8 to TRBJ1-2; maybe TRBD1 (5 bases). V lost 2 bases and J lost 7, with 15 bases in between. This CDR3 is built from 14 residues. CDR1 is SGHTS, CDR2 YDEGEE, per germline. The CDR3 reads CASSLSGPPRGYTF. As DNA, the CDR3 is TGTGCCAGCAGCTTATCAGGGCCCCCACGTGGCTACACCTTC.

The chain employs TRBV5-6 and TRBJ1-2; possible D gene TRBD1, 5 bases. Trimming shortened V by 0 bases and J by 4 bases, and 16 bases separated the two germline ends. Germline V lookup: CDR1 SGHDT, CDR2 YYEEEE. This CDR3 is built from 16 residues. CDR3 amino acids: CASSLGRVGRGYGYTF. The CDR3 nucleotides read TGTGCCAGCAGCTTGGGCAGGGTAGGTCGTGGCTATGGCTACACCTTC. The full variable domain, rest sourced from reference TRBV5-6 and TRBJ1-2, is DAGVTQSPTHLIKTRGQQVTLRCSPKSGHDTVSWYQQALGQGPQFIFQYYEEEERQRGNFPDRFSGHQFPNYSSELNVNALLLGDSALYLCASSLGRVGRGYGYTFGSGTRLTVV.

CDR3 residues: CAVLLNAYEQYF. The CDR3, as DNA: TGTGCCGTACTCCTGAACGCCTACGAGCAGTACTTC. The rearrangement uses TRBV11-2 and TRBJ2-7; no firm D call. Germline V gives CDR1 SGHAT, CDR2 FQNNGV. The V and J ends lost 11 bases and 2 bases respectively, with 13 bases between them. This CDR3 contains 12 residues.

The V gene is TRBV27, the J gene TRBJ2-5; possible D gene TRBD1, 5 bases. The CDR3 loop spans 13 amino acids. Looked up from germline, CDR1 is MNHEY and CDR2 is SMNVEV (reference sequence). Deletions cut 8 bases from V and 7 bases from J, with 17 bases between. The CDR3 reads CASQRTLQGTQYF. The CDR3 nucleotides read TGTGCCAGCCAACGGACCCTCCAGGGGACCCAGTACTTC.

The rearrangement uses TRBV5-1 and TRBJ2-7; TRBD1 matches 9 bases. Germline V lookup: CDR1 SGHRS, CDR2 YFSETQ. The CDR3 contains 15 residues. With 0 bases clipped from V and 3 bases from J, the junction kept 4 bases outside the gene matches. The chain's CDR3 is CASSLEQGAYYEQYF. CDR3 bases: TGCGCCAGCAGCTTGGAACAGGGGGCCTACTACGAGCAGTACTTC.

A word on this clone: Other DNA sequences in this sample translate to the same CDR3. The chain joins TRBV5-1 to TRBJ1-2, with D possibly being TRBD1 (6 bases). The V gene's germline CDR1 is SGHRS and CDR2 YFSETQ. The V and J ends lost 0 bases and 5 bases respectively, with 8 bases between them. The CDR3 covers 13 residues. The CDR3, as DNA: TGCGCCAGCAGCTTGGGACAGGATTATGGCTACACCTTC. This gives the protein CASSLGQDYGYTF.

This chain joins TRBV30 and TRBJ1-6; 8 nucleotides line up with TRBD1. CDR3 length: 18 amino acids. V was clipped by 2 bases and J by 2 bases; unmatched bases: 11. Germline loops: CDR1 GTSNPN, CDR2 SVGIG (reference sequence). Here the CDR3 DNA reads TGTGCCTGGAGTCCCACGCGGACAGGGCTTACCTATAATTCACCCCTCCACTTT. This gives the protein CAWSPTRTGLTYNSPLHF.

J is TRBJ1-1 and V is TRBV5-1; 9 nucleotides agree with TRBD1. CDR3 size: 15 residues. The germline gives CDR1 SGHRS, CDR2 YFSETQ. V dropped 4 bases and J dropped 1; count of bases not matched to a gene: 5. The CDR3 region is CASSLGQGPNTEAFF. The DNA for the CDR3 is TGCGCCAGCAGCCTCGGACAGGGGCCGAACACTGAAGCTTTCTTT.

The chain recombines TRBV5-6 with TRBJ1-5; D gene uncertain. Trimming shortened V by 4 bases and J by 1 base, and 12 bases separated the two germline ends. The CDR3 is made up of 15 amino acids. Germline V CDR1 and CDR2: SGHDT, YYEEEE. The CDR3 loop reads CASSQAGVSNQPQHF. CDR3 in DNA: TGTGCCAGCAGCCAGGCGGGCGTCAGCAATCAGCCCCAGCATTTT. Looking up the rest from reference TRBV5-6 and TRBJ1-5 gives the full variable domain: DAGVTQSPTHLIKTRGQQVTLRCSPKSGHDTVSWYQQALGQGPQFIFQYYEEEERQRGNFPDRFSGHQFPNYSSELNVNALLLGDSALYLCASSQAGVSNQPQHFGDGTRLSIL.

This sequence joins TRBV30 and TRBJ1-5; D is perhaps TRBD1 (6 bases). V was clipped by 2 bases and J by 4 bases, with 12 bases between them. The CDR3 has 14 residues. Per germline, CDR1 GTSNPN and CDR2 SVGIG (reference sequence). CDR3 in amino acids: CAWSPQQGNQPQHF. The CDR3 coding sequence is TGTGCCTGGAGTCCCCAGCAGGGGAATCAGCCCCAGCATTTT.

The V and J genes are TRBV9 and TRBJ1-4; TRBD1 might be the D (5 bases). This CDR3 region has 14 residues. V gave up 0 bases and J gave up 5 bases, with 8 bases separating them. CDR1 is SGDLS, CDR2 YYNGEE, per germline. The CDR3 DNA reads TGTGCCAGCAGCGTAGGGGGCGGAAATGAAAAACTGTTTTTT. It encodes CASSVGGGNEKLFF. Full variable domain (missing parts from reference TRBV9 and TRBJ1-4): DSGVTQTPKHLITATGQRVTLRCSPRSGDLSVYWYQQSLDQGLQFLIQYYNGEERAKGNILERFSAQQFPDLHSELNLSSLELGDSALYFCASSVGGGNEKLFFGSGTQLSVL.

The chain is built from TRBV7-8 and TRBJ1-6; D gene unclear. The V gene's germline CDR1 is SGHVS and CDR2 FQNEAQ. Trimming cost V 5 bases and J 8 bases, with 7 bases left between them. The CDR3 consists of 12 residues. The CDR3 bases are TGTGCCAGCAGCCCTGAGTATTCACCCCTCCACTTT. This sequence encodes CASSPEYSPLHF.

In its sample, this clone was seen a few times. Other DNA variants within this sample encode the same CDR3. The gene calls are TRBV11-2 and TRBJ1-1; 10 bases fit TRBD1. CDR1 SGHAT and CDR2 FQNNGV come from the germline V gene. The CDR3 length is 14 residues. The ends lost 5 bases at V and 3 bases at J; junction bases unmatched: 3. CDR3 DNA sequence: TGTGCCAGCAGCGGGGGACAGGGGCACACTGAAGCTTTCTTT. This encodes CASSGGQGHTEAFF. Using reference TRBV11-2 and TRBJ1-1 for the parts outside the CDR3, the full variable domain is EAGVAQSPRYKIIEKRQSVAFWCNPISGHATLYWYQQILGQGPKLLIQFQNNGVVDDSQLPKDRFSAERLKGVDSTLKIQPAKLEDSAVYLCASSGGQGHTEAFFGQGTRLTVV.

V and J are TRBV4-1 and TRBJ1-2; D is possibly TRBD1 (5 bases). Per germline, CDR1 MGHRA and CDR2 YSYEKL. This CDR3 spans 17 amino acids. Between the trimmed V and J ends, which lost 4 bases and 0 bases, there was a span of 18 bases. The CDR3 protein is CASSPSKGIKTNYGYTF. CDR3 DNA: TGCGCCAGCAGCCCTTCCAAGGGGATAAAGACTAACTATGGCTACACCTTC.

This clone was counted a single time. The genes are TRBV7-8 and TRBJ2-1; D might be TRBD1 (6 bases). V shed 2 bases and J shed 7 bases, with 12 bases lying between them. The V gene's germline CDR1 is SGHVS and CDR2 FQNEAQ. The length of the CDR3 is 14 residues. The CDR3 here is CASSLHRVANEQFF. CDR3 DNA: TGTGCCAGCAGCTTACACAGGGTAGCTAATGAGCAGTTCTTC.

This chain links TRBV18 with TRBJ2-1; 7 bases are a match to TRBD2. Germline loops: CDR1 KGHSH, CDR2 LQKENI. J gave up 6 bases and V 2 bases, and 7 bases lay outside the gene matches. The CDR3 is 15 residues long. DNA of the CDR3: TGTGCCAGCTCACCATTAGGCGGGAGAGCCAATGAGCAGTTCTTC. Protein sequence: CASSPLGGRANEQFF.

The chain recombines TRBV7-2 with TRBJ2-7; D perhaps matches TRBD2 (6 bases). V lost 5 bases, J lost 0 bases, and 17 bases lay in between. The CDR3 spans 16 residues. Germline V lookup: CDR1 SGHTA, CDR2 FQGNSA. The CDR3 sequence: CASSPTGAGYSYEQYF. The CDR3 DNA reads as TGTGCCAGCAGCCCGACCGGGGCGGGGTACTCCTACGAGCAGTACTTC.